These T cell receptor beta chains were read from a single sample in a study of blood T cell repertoires in COVID-19. TCRdb's copy holds only in-frame clones and misses some; the assay was immunoSEQ multiplex PCR. This table holds 350,000 to 450,000 clones, roughly nine tenths found once. The specimen was PBMCs or T cells enriched from blood (not recorded which). The receptors were gathered from a woman aged 40 to 50 who had been exposed to COVID-19. Both conserved end residues are part of each CDR3. Fields, in order: V gene, clone size, J gene, D gene, CDR3 DNA, CDR3 protein. A D gene is named only where the DNA matches it firmly. The size field is filled for only some rows; it gives once, few, many or a size class.

TRBV11-2	.	TRBJ2-7	TRBD1	TGTGCCAGCAGCCGAGGGGACAGAGCCTACGAGCAGTACTTC	CASSRGDRAYEQYF
TRBV6-5	.	TRBJ1-2	.	TGTGCCAGCACCCAGGGACTGCTCTATGGCTACACCTTC	CASTQGLLYGYTF
TRBV28	.	TRBJ1-2	.	TGTGCCAGCAGTACCCTATTTCCGGGACGGGGGAACTATGGCTACACCTTC	CASSTLFPGRGNYGYTF
TRBV30	once	TRBJ2-2	TRBD2	TGTGCCTGGAGTTCAGCGGGAGGTTACACCGGGGAGCTGTTTTTT	CAWSSAGGYTGELFF
TRBV7-9	.	TRBJ1-1	TRBD1	TGTGCCAGCATCCCAGACAGGGGGCACACTGAAGCTTTCTTT	CASIPDRGHTEAFF
TRBV19	.	TRBJ1-4	.	TGTGCCAGTAGTATGCAGACTAAGGCAACTAATGAAAAACTGTTTTTT	CASSMQTKATNEKLFF
TRBV29-1	.	TRBJ1-2	TRBD1	TGCAGCGTCCTTGACAGGGGATATGGCTACACCTTC	CSVLDRGYGYTF
TRBV7-9	once	TRBJ1-1	.	TGTGCCAGCAGCTTAGGAGGGGGAACTGAAGCTTTCTTT	CASSLGGGTEAFF
TRBV3-1/TRBV3-2	.	TRBJ2-2	TRBD2	TGTGCCAGCAGGACCCCCGGGGGACTAGCGGGGGGGATTACCGGGGAGCTGTTTTTT	CASRTPGGLAGGITGELFF
TRBV12-5	.	TRBJ2-5	.	TGTGCTAGTGGTCGAGGAGGCGCAGAGACCCAGTACTTC	CASGRGGAETQYF
TRBV3-1/TRBV3-2	.	TRBJ2-5	TRBD2	TGTGCCAGCAACCAAGAGGCGGGGGGGCAGGAGACCCAGTACTTC	CASNQEAGGQETQYF
TRBV5-5	.	TRBJ2-1	TRBD2	TGTGCCAGCAGCTTGGGACTAGCGGGGGGGAAGAACAATGAGCAGTTCTTC	CASSLGLAGGKNNEQFF
TRBV5-1	.	TRBJ1-5	.	TGCGCCAGCAGCTTAGGGACAAATAGCAATCAGCCCCAGCATTTT	CASSLGTNSNQPQHF
TRBV5-1	once	TRBJ1-5	TRBD1	TGCGCCAGCAGCCACGGGACAGGGGACGGTCAGCCCCAGCATTTT	CASSHGTGDGQPQHF
TRBV6-5	.	TRBJ2-5	TRBD2	TGTGCCAGCAGTTCAACAATGACTAGCGCAGGGGAGACCCAGTACTTC	CASSSTMTSAGETQYF